These T cell receptor beta chains were read from a single sample in a study of blood T cells in healthy people across ages. TCRdb re-analysed the 5' RACE reads in MiXCR, keeping a single row per CDR3 protein. Of 780,000 or so distinct CDR3 sequences listed, approximately 53% are singletons. The sequenced sample consisted of blood. The receptors come from a man aged 80 or over in good health. CDR3s leave out the opening cysteine and the closing phenylalanine or tryptophan. Some rows mark clone size as missing; the rest say once, few, many or name a class of expanded clone.

V: TRBV29-1; length: 13; size: -; J: TRBJ2-3; CDR3: SVGAGAGGADTQY
V: TRBV9; length: 15; size: once; J: TRBJ2-2; CDR3: ASSGRGQGANTGELF
V: TRBV7-2; length: 12; size: -; J: TRBJ2-5; CDR3: ASSLDRGVETQY
V: TRBV6-5; length: 12; size: -; J: TRBJ1-6; CDR3: ASSLGTNNSPLH
V: TRBV29-1; length: 14; size: few; J: TRBJ2-3; CDR3: SVEDLGGRGTDTQY
V: TRBV20-1; length: 15; size: -; J: TRBJ2-7; CDR3: SARDGQPRRVGYEQY
V: TRBV6-5; length: 18; size: -; J: TRBJ2-1; CDR3: ASSYTTPAGTSGRLNEQF
V: TRBV20-1; length: 11; size: -; J: TRBJ2-1; CDR3: SAREQLYTEQF
V: TRBV21-1; length: 14; size: few; J: TRBJ1-1; CDR3: ASVPGQGPSNTEAF
V: TRBV20-1; length: 11; size: -; J: TRBJ1-5; CDR3: SARQDGNQPQH
V: TRBV20-1; length: 14; size: few; J: TRBJ2-5; CDR3: SAGPLSGRAEETQY
V: TRBV12-3/TRBV12-4; length: 11; size: few; J: TRBJ1-2; CDR3: ASSLVGLIGYT
V: TRBV12-3/TRBV12-4; length: 12; size: many; J: TRBJ2-7; CDR3: ASTSGRNYYEQY
V: TRBV7-9; length: 11; size: -; J: -; CDR3: ASSKGGTVEQY
V: TRBV4-1; length: 11; size: -; J: TRBJ2-1; CDR3: ASSPPGDNEQF
V: TRBV29-1; length: 14; size: -; J: TRBJ2-7; CDR3: SVAGTSGSPPYEQY
V: TRBV2; length: 10; size: -; J: TRBJ1-2; CDR3: ASMEGAYGYT
V: TRBV3-1; length: 14; size: -; J: TRBJ2-3; CDR3: ASSQDSSGRTRYAY
V: TRBV28; length: 15; size: -; J: TRBJ2-1; CDR3: AGTGQYMTSGANEQF
V: TRBV5-1; length: 13; size: few; J: TRBJ2-1; CDR3: ASTPLGRSYNEQF
V: TRBV3-1; length: 14; size: -; J: TRBJ2-7; CDR3: ASSQGGGYRQKEQY
V: TRBV5-1; length: 13; size: -; J: TRBJ1-2; CDR3: ASSGAGTVNYGYT
V: TRBV4-2; length: 13; size: -; J: TRBJ1-2; CDR3: ASSQGLASGYGYT
V: TRBV12-3/TRBV12-4; length: 14; size: -; J: TRBJ1-5; CDR3: ASSLNGGQGPSGRH
V: TRBV9; length: 12; size: -; J: TRBJ2-6; CDR3: ASSAQTGANVLT
V: TRBV28; length: 15; size: few; J: TRBJ2-1; CDR3: ASSPPFRGGGYNEQF
V: TRBV20-1; length: 13; size: -; J: TRBJ2-1; CDR3: SARDPRIQDNEQF
V: TRBV20-1; length: 11; size: -; J: TRBJ2-7; CDR3: SATGTGIYEQY
V: TRBV5-1; length: 12; size: -; J: -; CDR3: ASSWRDSGETQY
V: TRBV5-5; length: 12; size: many; J: TRBJ1-4; CDR3: ASSLVATNEKLF
V: TRBV4-2; length: 13; size: -; J: TRBJ2-7; CDR3: ASSHPRLAGYEQY
V: TRBV6-6; length: 14; size: -; J: TRBJ2-1; CDR3: ASSQVKGQFYDEQF
V: TRBV29-1; length: 13; size: -; J: TRBJ1-5; CDR3: SVEVGTGDSQPQH
V: TRBV27; length: 12; size: -; J: TRBJ2-1; CDR3: ASKVGSSYNEQF
V: TRBV5-1; length: 11; size: few; J: TRBJ2-7; CDR3: ASSLETAYEQY
V: TRBV11-2; length: 13; size: few; J: TRBJ2-5; CDR3: ASSLGRGLGLTQY
V: TRBV10-3; length: 11; size: -; J: TRBJ2-3; CDR3: AIRSDSTDTQY
V: TRBV27; length: 16; size: -; J: TRBJ2-7; CDR3: ASSLKAGQRGRSYEQY